These T cell receptor beta chains were read from a single sample in a study of post-analysis software for immune sequencing data. TCRdb processed the PCR reads anew with MiXCR; each CDR3 protein has one entry. The table has fewer than 850,000 distinct CDR3 sequences, about 43% seen once. Sequenced: blood. The receptors shown here come from a girl aged 10 to 17 with multiple sclerosis. CDR3s include the opening cysteine and the closing phenylalanine or tryptophan. D genes are given only for firm matches. Where a row states a size, it is once, few, many or the class of an expanded clone; other rows omit it.

clone size	V gene	D gene	J gene	CDR3 DNA	CDR3 protein
once	TRBV5-4	NA	TRBJ1-4	TGTGCCAGCAGCGTGGGATCAGGTGCTACTAATGAAAAACTGTTTTTT	CASSVGSGATNEKLFF
NA	TRBV7-2	TRBD1	TRBJ2-1	TGTGCCAGCAGCGATGGACAGGGGGCTGGGGATGAGCAGTTCTTC	CASSDGQGAGDEQFF
NA	TRBV7-9	NA	TRBJ2-1	TGTGCCAGCGTTCGGGCTAGCGACAATGAGCAGTTCTTC	CASVRASDNEQFF
few	TRBV9	NA	TRBJ2-1	TGTGCCAGCAGCGTAGAAGGGCCCAATGAGCAGTTCTTC	CASSVEGPNEQFF
few	TRBV10-3	TRBD1	TRBJ1-4	TGTGCCACCCGGGGACAGGCGAATGAAAAACTGTTTTTT	CATRGQANEKLFF
NA	TRBV19	TRBD2	TRBJ2-1	TGTGCCAGCAGGACGTCTAGCGGGATATACAATGAGCAGTTCTTC	CASRTSSGIYNEQFF
few	TRBV7-6	NA	TRBJ1-5	TGTGCCAGCAGCTCGGGGATTGGGGGACCCCAGCATTTT	CASSSGIGGPQHF
NA	TRBV7-8	NA	TRBJ2-7	TGTGCCAGCAGCTTACCCGCGGCTAGCGAGAACTCCTACGAGCAGTACTTC	CASSLPAASENSYEQYF
few	TRBV12-3/TRBV12-4	NA	TRBJ2-7	TGTGCCAGCAGCGTGTTTACCTACGAGCAGTACTTC	CASSVFTYEQYF
NA	TRBV4-3	NA	TRBJ2-7	TGCGCCAGCAGCCAAGAGGGACGCGAGCAGTACTTC	CASSQEGREQYF
NA	TRBV7-9	TRBD2	TRBJ2-7	TGTGCCAGCAGCCCCCCTGCTGGCGGGAGTTTCTACGAGCAGTACTTC	CASSPPAGGSFYEQYF
few	TRBV25-1	TRBD1	TRBJ1-1	TGTGCCAGCAGTGAATATTTCCTTGACCGGGACAGGGTGGAGGCTTTCTTT	CASSEYFLDRDRVEAFF
NA	TRBV29-1	NA	TRBJ2-5	TGCAGCGTTGAACTGACGTACCAAGAGACCCAGTACTTC	CSVELTYQETQYF
NA	TRBV20-1	TRBD2	TRBJ2-1	TGCAGTGCTAGAGTTCGGACTAGCGGGACCTATGAGCAGTTCTTC	CSARVRTSGTYEQFF
few	TRBV28	NA	TRBJ2-5	TGTGCCAGCAGTTTTGGGCAGGGGGGAAGGGAGACCCAGTACTTC	CASSFGQGGRETQYF
few	TRBV29-1	TRBD2	TRBJ2-1	TGCAGCGTTGGGCTAGCGGGGACCTACAATGAGCAGTTCTTC	CSVGLAGTYNEQFF
few	TRBV7-7	NA	TRBJ2-1	TGTGCTAGCAGCCCCAACAGCTTCTCTACATACAATGAGCAGTTCTTC	CASSPNSFSTYNEQFF
NA	TRBV7-6	TRBD2	TRBJ2-1	TGTACCAGCAGCTCGGAAGCGGGAGGGGAGAATGAGCAGTTCTTC	CTSSSEAGGENEQFF
NA	TRBV6-1	NA	TRBJ1-5	TGTGCCAGCAGTGTTTTAGAGAGAGGCAATCAGCCCCAGCATTTT	CASSVLERGNQPQHF
NA	TRBV15	NA	TRBJ2-1	TGTGCCACCAGCAGAGAACGGGCGGTTAGCTCCTACAATGGGCAGTTCTTC	CATSRERAVSSYNGQFF
many	TRBV4-3	NA	TRBJ2-7	TGCGCCAGCAGCCAGGAACAGGGTACCTACGAGCAGTACTTC	CASSQEQGTYEQYF
NA	TRBV9	TRBD2	TRBJ2-1	TGTGCCAGCAGCCCCGGACTAGCGGGAGGTAGGGGGTTCTTC	CASSPGLAGGRGFF
NA	TRBV6-1	TRBD1	TRBJ2-2	TGTGCCAGCAGCCCACAGGGGATGAACACCGGGGAGCTGTTTTTT	CASSPQGMNTGELFF
few	TRBV5-1	TRBD1	TRBJ1-1	TGCGCCAGCAGCGGGGGTCCCGGGACAGGGGGCACTGAAGCTTTCTTT	CASSGGPGTGGTEAFF
NA	TRBV4-3	TRBD1	TRBJ2-1	TGCGCCAGCAGCCAAGTCACGGACAGGGGGCTCAATGAGCAGTTCTTC	CASSQVTDRGLNEQFF
NA	TRBV20-1	TRBD2	TRBJ2-7	TGCAGTGCTAGATTTCTAGCGGGGGCCTACGAGCAGTACTTC	CSARFLAGAYEQYF
few	TRBV20-1	TRBD2	TRBJ2-5	TGCAGTGCGCCGACTAGCTCCAAGGAGACCCAGTACTTC	CSAPTSSKETQYF
NA	TRBV19	TRBD1	TRBJ2-1	TGTGCCAGTAGTGGACCTACGGGACAGAGCCTCGATGAGCAGTTCTTC	CASSGPTGQSLDEQFF
few	TRBV6-1	NA	TRBJ1-5	TGTGCCAGCAGTGAAGGGGAGTATAGCAATCAGCCCCAGCATTTT	CASSEGEYSNQPQHF
few	TRBV20-1	NA	TRBJ2-5	TGCAGTGCTAAAGGGGGTAGCGAACAAGAGACCCAGTACTTC	CSAKGGSEQETQYF